A selection of T cell receptor beta chains follows, all from one sample in a study of cytomegalovirus exposure and HLA in healthy donors. Sequencing was performed with immunoSEQ multiplex PCR; in TCRdb, only in-frame clones are kept and a portion is missing. The sample lists tens of thousands of clones, more than 70% occurring once. The sequencing sample was made of PBMCs. All receptors come from a male donor in good health and CMV-seronegative. Both conserved end residues are part of each CDR3. The order of the fields is V gene, D gene, clone size, J gene, CDR3 DNA, CDR3 protein. D genes are given only for firm matches. Rows may omit the clone size; those that give it use once, few, many or a size class.

>TRBV19|TRBD1|-|TRBJ2-5
TGTGCCAGTAGTATAGGGGGGACAGGCCAAGAGACCCAGTACTTC
CASSIGGTGQETQYF
>TRBV6-5|TRBD2|-|TRBJ2-3
TGTGCCAGCAGTTACGGCGGGGGGGCCCGAGATACGCAGTATTTT
CASSYGGGARDTQYF
>TRBV5-1|-|-|TRBJ1-6
TGCGCCAGCAGCTTGCAGCGGGAGAATTCACCCCTCCACTTT
CASSLQRENSPLHF
>TRBV2|TRBD1|-|TRBJ1-2
TGTGCCAGCAGGGACAGGGGATATGGCTACACCTTC
CASRDRGYGYTF
>TRBV5-1|TRBD1|-|TRBJ1-1
TGCGCCAGCAGCTTCGAGGGGGCAGGCACTGAAGCTTTCTTT
CASSFEGAGTEAFF
>TRBV19|-|-|TRBJ2-5
TGTGCCAGTAGTATGGGCAGGGCTCAAGAGACCCAGTACTTC
CASSMGRAQETQYF
>TRBV4-2|-|-|TRBJ2-3
TGTGCCAGCAGCCAAGACGGGGTAGGTGATACGCAGTATTTT
CASSQDGVGDTQYF
>TRBV5-1|-|few|TRBJ1-1
TGCGCCAGCAGCTTGAGCACAGGTGAAGCTTTCTTT
CASSLSTGEAFF
>TRBV2|-|-|TRBJ1-1
TGTGCCAGCAGGGAGACAGAGACCAACACTGAAGCTTTCTTT
CASRETETNTEAFF
>TRBV12-5|-|-|TRBJ1-1
TGTGCTAGTGCCCGGGACACGAACACTGAAGCTTTCTTT
CASARDTNTEAFF
>TRBV5-6|-|-|TRBJ2-4
TGTGCCAGCAGCACCGGGGTCGGGATTCGAGACATTCAGTACTTC
CASSTGVGIRDIQYF
>TRBV7-8|TRBD1|-|TRBJ2-1
TGTGCCAGCAGCCCTAGGACAGGGAGCTCCTACAATGAGCAGTTCTTC
CASSPRTGSSYNEQFF
>TRBV15|-|few|TRBJ2-7
TGTGCCACCAGCATCGGGGTGGCTAGCGAGCAGTACTTC
CATSIGVASEQYF
>TRBV6-6|-|few|TRBJ1-1
TGTGCCAGCAGTTACTCGATTTGGGGGGGGAACACTGAAGCTTTCTTT
CASSYSIWGGNTEAFF
>TRBV5-1|TRBD1|-|TRBJ2-7
TGCGCCAGCAGTATTACAGGGGATCCCTCCTACGAGCAGTACTTC
CASSITGDPSYEQYF
>TRBV30|-|-|TRBJ1-1
TGTGCCTGGAGTGTACAGGGACTAGGGACTGAAGCTTTCTTT
CAWSVQGLGTEAFF
>TRBV19|TRBD2|-|TRBJ2-1
TGTGCCAGCTCCCAGACTAGCGGGATTTACAATGAGCAGTTCTTC
CASSQTSGIYNEQFF
>TRBV18|-|few|TRBJ2-7
TGTGCCAGCTCACCCGAGCCAGGGCGGTACGAGCAGTACTTC
CASSPEPGRYEQYF
>TRBV19|TRBD1|-|TRBJ2-7
TGTGCCAGTAGTATAGATGGACAGGGAGTCGGTGCCGAGCAGTACTTC
CASSIDGQGVGAEQYF
>TRBV19|TRBD1|-|TRBJ2-7
TGTGCCAGTAGTCCGGCCGGGACAGGTACCTACGAGCAGTACTTC
CASSPAGTGTYEQYF
>TRBV11-3|TRBD1|-|TRBJ2-1
TGTGCCAGCAGCCGGGGACAGGGATATGAGGGTGAGCAGTTCTTC
CASSRGQGYEGEQFF
>TRBV10-3|-|-|TRBJ1-2
TGTGCCATCAGTTCAGACAGTGGCTACACCTTC
CAISSDSGYTF
>TRBV30|-|-|TRBJ2-7
TGTGCCTGTTCCCCGAACCCGGACGAGCAGTACTTC
CACSPNPDEQYF
>TRBV5-4|TRBD2|-|TRBJ2-6
TGTGCCAGCAGCTCGGGACTAGCGGGCCTCTCTGGGGCCAACGTCCTGACTTTC
CASSSGLAGLSGANVLTF
>TRBV4-2|TRBD2|-|TRBJ2-3
TGTGCCAGCAGCCAAGGGGGGGGTCAGACAGATACGCAGTATTTT
CASSQGGGQTDTQYF
>TRBV2|TRBD1|-|TRBJ1-2
TGTGCCAGCGACGGACAGGCTAACTATGGCTACACCTTC
CASDGQANYGYTF
>TRBV7-8|-|-|TRBJ1-2
TGTGCCAGCAGCACTAGCTATGGCTACACCTTC
CASSTSYGYTF
>TRBV27|TRBD1|-|TRBJ1-2
TGTGCCAGCAGCCCGGGACAGGGGGCGCGTGGCTACACCTTC
CASSPGQGARGYTF
>TRBV6-5|-|-|TRBJ1-2
TGTGCCAGCAGCCTCCGGGACAAATATGGCTACACCTTC
CASSLRDKYGYTF
>TRBV5-1|TRBD2|-|TRBJ2-3
TGCGCCAGCAGTAATTCGGGGGGGCAAGATACGCAGTATTTT
CASSNSGGQDTQYF
>TRBV5-4|-|-|TRBJ1-1
TGTGCCAGCAGCTTGGCGGGGAGGTCGTTTCAAATCTTT
CASSLAGRSFQIF
>TRBV5-6|-|-|TRBJ2-2
TGTGCCAGCAGCTGGGGACCCGGGACAAGCGGGGCCGGGGAGCTGTTTTTT
CASSWGPGTSGAGELFF
>TRBV6-1|-|-|TRBJ2-2
TGTGCCAGCAGTGAACCCCCGGACACCGGGGAGCTGTTTTTT
CASSEPPDTGELFF
>TRBV25-1|-|-|TRBJ2-7
TGTGCCAGCAGTGAATTAGGCAGGGGCGTTCACTGGGAGCAGTACTTC
CASSELGRGVHWEQYF
>TRBV19|-|-|TRBJ1-1
TGTGCCAGTAGTATAGGAGCGGCCAGTGATGAAGCTTTCTTT
CASSIGAASDEAFF
>TRBV14|-|few|TRBJ1-1
TGTGCCAGCAGCCAAGACGGGGTAAAGGCGAACACTGAAGCTTTCTTT
CASSQDGVKANTEAFF
>TRBV14|TRBD1|few|TRBJ1-2
TGTGCCAGCAGCCTCCCTTGGGACAGTTTAATTACGCATGGCTACACCTTC
CASSLPWDSLITHGYTF
>TRBV30|-|-|TRBJ1-6
TGTGCCTGGAGTGAGGTTGGGGGCGCGGTTGGCTCACCCCTCCACTTT
CAWSEVGGAVGSPLHF
>TRBV9|TRBD1|few|TRBJ2-7
TGTGCCAGCAGCGCAGACAGGGCGAGGGACGAGCAGTACTTC
CASSADRARDEQYF
>TRBV5-1|TRBD1|-|TRBJ2-3
TGCGCCAGCAGCTTGTCCCCGATGGACAGGGTGGGCACAGATACGCAGTATTTT
CASSLSPMDRVGTDTQYF
>TRBV6-5|TRBD1|-|TRBJ1-2
TGTGCCAGCAGTTACGGGGCCGCGAGGGGGCGGAGTGGCTACACCTTC
CASSYGAARGRSGYTF
>TRBV7-9|-|-|TRBJ1-4
TGTGCCAGCAGAGGAGAGGACAGACCTAATGAAAAACTGTTTTTT
CASRGEDRPNEKLFF
>TRBV2|TRBD1|-|TRBJ2-5
TGTGCCAGCGCTATCGAGGACAGGGCGACCCAGTACTTC
CASAIEDRATQYF
>TRBV4-3|-|few|TRBJ1-4
TGCGCCAGCAGCCAAGCGGCTGACAGTTATAACGAAAAACTGTTTTTT
CASSQAADSYNEKLFF
>TRBV19|-|-|TRBJ2-6
TGTGCCAGTAGTGCAGGGACTTCAGGCTCTGGGGCCAACGTCCTGACTTTC
CASSAGTSGSGANVLTF
>TRBV19|TRBD1|-|TRBJ1-2
TGTGCCAGTACCCGGACAGGGGAGGACTATGGCTACACCTTC
CASTRTGEDYGYTF
>TRBV7-3|TRBD1|-|TRBJ1-2
TGTGCCAGCAGCTCTCCGGGACAGGGGATCGAAGGCTACACCTTC
CASSSPGQGIEGYTF
>TRBV4-1|-|-|TRBJ2-2
TGCGCCAGCAGCCAAACAGGGCGCGCCGACACCGGGGAGCTGTTTTTT
CASSQTGRADTGELFF
>TRBV5-1|-|-|TRBJ2-3
TGCGCCAGCAGCCCTCTGGAGAGATCTCAGGGGAGCTCTTGGGGCACAGATACGCAGTATTTT
CASSPLERSQGSSWGTDTQYF
>TRBV5-1|-|-|TRBJ2-7
TGCGCCAGCAGCTCCGCCGACATAGGGGTCTACGAGCAGTACTTC
CASSSADIGVYEQYF
>TRBV7-9|TRBD1|-|TRBJ2-5
TGTGCCAGCAGCAAAGGGACAGGGGTAAGAGAGACCCAGTACTTC
CASSKGTGVRETQYF
>TRBV27|TRBD1|-|TRBJ1-1
TGTGCCAGCAGTCCTCTGGGGACAGGGTACTCGATGAACACTGAAGCTTTCTTT
CASSPLGTGYSMNTEAFF
>TRBV14|TRBD2|-|TRBJ2-1
TGTGCCAGCAGCCAAATAGGACTAGCGAATGAGCAGTTCTTC
CASSQIGLANEQFF
>TRBV4-2|-|once|TRBJ2-2
TGTGCCAGCAACGGGGGGCCCGCGAACACCGGGGAGCTGTTTTTT
CASNGGPANTGELFF
>TRBV7-8|-|-|TRBJ1-3
TGTGCCAGCAGCTTCTACCACAGGGTCTCTGGAAACACCATATATTTT
CASSFYHRVSGNTIYF
>TRBV20-1|-|-|TRBJ1-1
TGCAGTGCTCGACGGGACACTGAAGCTTTCTTT
CSARRDTEAFF
>TRBV11-3|-|-|TRBJ1-2
TGTGCCAGCAGCCCAGGACAGTCCAACTATGGCTACACCTTC
CASSPGQSNYGYTF
>TRBV4-3|-|-|TRBJ1-1
TGCGCCAGCAGCCGAGTTAATCAGGACATGGCTTTCTTT
CASSRVNQDMAFF
>TRBV14|-|-|TRBJ2-5
TGTGCCAGCAGCCAAGAAGAGGAAGGGGGGGCGGAGCAAGAGACCCAGTACTTC
CASSQEEEGGAEQETQYF
>TRBV10-3|-|-|TRBJ2-7
TGTGCCTTAGGGGGGGGGTCGGACTTC
CALGGGSDF